This TCR beta chain was identified during a study of cytomegalovirus exposure and HLA in healthy donors. This clone was found a few times. Antigen unknown. The donors gave bone marrow, and they were healthy. Study conclusions and caveats: Analyses of presence and absence presupposed an approximately uniform sequencing depth across donors. Researchers catalogued about 160 TCR beta chains as cytomegalovirus-associated.

V lost 7 bases to trimming and J lost 7 bases, with 22 bases between them. Germline-derived CDR1 and CDR2 are LNHDA and SQIVND (reference sequence). This CDR3 comprises 16 residues. It was with 60 Vbeta and 13 Jbeta primers that the PCR ran. Profiled with immunoSEQ multiplex PCR; TCRdb holds only in-frame clones, not every one. The table lists approximately 120,000 clones, approximately 73% of them singletons. This receptor was obtained from a man aged 55 to 69 in good health and CMV-seropositive. The sequencing sample was made of PBMCs. This chain joins TRBV19 and TRBJ2-2, with D possibly matching TRBD2 (6 bases). The CDR3, as DNA: TGTGCCAGTAATCTTCTCCTGGGGGGATTTGGCGGGGAGCTGTTTTTT. Encoded protein: CASNLLLGGFGGELFF.